This TCR beta chain emerged from a study of breast tumors, draining lymph nodes, adjacent tissues. TCRdb re-called the multiplex PCR reads with MiXCR, one entry per CDR3 protein. The sample lists some 140,000 distinct CDR3 sequences; 20% to 25% were seen once. CDR3 length equals 14 residues. Germline values: CDR1 DFQATT, CDR2 SNEGSKA (reference sequence). V was clipped by 5 bases and J by 6 bases; unmatched bases: 7. Breast cancer patients provided tissue from their axillary draining lymph nodes. Study-wide results and limits: Findings are consistent with lymph node origin and intratumoral expansion of most tumor T cells. That most tumor T cells come from lymph nodes remained unproven.

This clonotype has at least ten counts. Antigen specificity is unknown. The chain combines TRBV20-1 with TRBJ2-1; 10 bases fit TRBD2. The origin of this receptor is a female donor with breast cancer. Some clones in this sample may be carry-over from other donors' samples. The material sequenced was axillary lymph node tissue. CDR3 region: CSASGTSVANEQFF. CDR3 DNA sequence: TGCAGTGCTTCCGGGACTAGCGTAGCCAATGAGCAGTTCTTC.